This T cell receptor (beta chain) comes out of a study of a mutant IDH1 vaccine in newly diagnosed glioma listed by TCRdb under 2021. Regarding the study in general: Patients received eight vaccinations in weeks 1, 3, 5, 7, 11, 15, 19 and 23, corresponding to visits V03 through V10. Vaccination began 4-6 weeks after radiotherapy alone, or alongside temozolomide cycles in the chemotherapy-containing groups. Of the roughly 31 treated patients, approximately 62% were male and approximately 38% were female, and the mean age was 40.4 years. Before enrollment, patients had received standard therapy of radiotherapy alone, temozolomide alone, or radiochemotherapy with temozolomide; most received the combination. Peripheral blood samples were drawn at six visits, namely V03 (baseline), V05, V07, V10, V12 and V13. Longitudinal TCRB deep sequencing was done for some 26 treated patients, wherever samples were available for exploratory analyses. What the authors observed across the whole study: Selection of PBMC samples for TCRB deep sequencing was based on availability. Immune responses induced by the vaccine were seen in approximately 92% of patients across multiple MHC alleles. It was noted by the authors that analyses of patient blood samples could not be reproduced owing to sample limitations. Pseudoprogression appeared unrelated to alterations in the top peripheral T cell clonotypes detected by TCRB sequencing.

Receptor libraries were prepared by the immunoSEQ multiplex PCR assay. Following the manufacturer's protocol, the hsTCRB Kit was used to amplify rearranged TCR beta chain sequences. TCRB libraries were sequenced on an Illumina MiSeq. For the original study's pipeline: The proprietary platform of the kit vendor was used for demultiplexing, trimming and gene mapping. TCRdb re-hosts the immuneACCESS table, in-frame sequences only. Its copies lack some clones; in the studies checked, an unresolved V gene accounts for under half of them, and the cause for the rest is not known. V and J calls and clone size are copied from that table; D and trimming were computed from the DNA. For this sample there are roughly 30,000 clones; roughly 80% appear just once. Around a sixth of the sample is held by the ten biggest clonotypes. This specimen's time point label, per the study, means: week 23, last vaccination. A 20-mer mutant IDH1 peptide at 300 micrograms in Montanide made up each vaccine dose, which was injected subcutaneously together with topical imiquimod. Donors had newly diagnosed WHO grade 3 or 4 IDH1-mutant astrocytomas with loss of nuclear ATRX. The samples were drawn from NOA16, a multicentre, single-arm, open-label phase I trial in Germany that tested a mutant IDH1 peptide vaccine in humans for the first time. Genomic DNA for TCRB sequencing was isolated from EDTA blood with the DNeasy Blood and Tissue Kit.

The CDR3 starts with the cysteine, ends with the phenylalanine, and has 11 residues. Of the read, only the CDR3 DNA is kept; its 33 bases are in frame from base 1. CDR1 and CDR2, looked up from the germline V gene, are SGHDN and FVKESK. V drops 2 bases and J drops 5 bases, leaving 1 base in between. About this clone: Its target antigen remains unknown. Per-base quality was not reported, and no clone a single base away is much larger than it.

The sequences come from PBMCs, collected from a glioma patient whose treatment included an IDH1 peptide vaccine. The chain joins TRBV14 to TRBJ1-3; the D gene remains uncertain. The TCR originated in a woman aged 25 to 39 with glioma. The CDR3 reads CASSQRNTIYF. The DNA reads as follows: TGTGCCAGCAGCCAACGAAACACCATATATTTT.